The 10 T cell receptor beta chains given below trace back to one sample, sequenced in a study of shared clonotypes between healthy human individuals. TCRdb's copy holds only in-frame clones and misses some; the assay was immunoSEQ multiplex PCR. The table includes 1.6 million or so clones, around 98.5% detected once. Sequenced: naive CD4+ T cells sorted from blood. Subset here: CD45RA+ positively selected. Source of these receptors: a man between 25 and 39 years old in good health.

This chain uses TRBV19 with TRBJ2-7; D is perhaps TRBD2 (6 bases). V shed 3 bases and J shed 2 bases, with 14 bases lying between them. This CDR3 has 15 residues. The V gene's germline CDR1 is LNHDA and CDR2 SQIVND (reference sequence). This CDR3 reads CASSIQLGRTYEQYF. The DNA of the CDR3 is TGTGCCAGTAGTATTCAGCTAGGGAGGACCTACGAGCAGTACTTC.

The rearrangement joins TRBV13 to TRBJ1-2, with 7 bases matching TRBD1. The CDR3 covers 15 residues. Germline CDR1 PRHDT, CDR2 FYEKMQ (reference sequence). The J segment lost 6 bases and the V segment lost 4 bases, leaving 11 bases of the junction unmatched. This CDR3 reads CASSWNRGLRNGYTF. The CDR3 DNA sequence: TGTGCCAGCAGCTGGAATAGGGGGCTCCGGAATGGCTACACCTTC.

The chain recombines TRBV29-1 with TRBJ2-3, with a tentative D call TRBD1 (6 bases). The length of the CDR3 is 13 residues. The germline CDR1 and CDR2 sequences are SQVTM and ANQGSEA. The ends were cut back, 7 bases at V and 2 bases at J, with 13 bases in the middle. CDR3: CSGTGRATDTQYF. The CDR3 DNA reads as TGCAGCGGAACAGGGCGAGCCACAGATACGCAGTATTTT.

J is TRBJ1-1 and V is TRBV19; no firm D call. Germline assignment: CDR1 LNHDA and CDR2 SQIVND (reference sequence). The V and J ends lost 7 bases and 3 bases respectively, with 12 bases between them. This CDR3 is 13 amino acids long. DNA of the CDR3: TGTGCCAGTACCCCTAAGGGTTACACTGAAGCTTTCTTT. As protein: CASTPKGYTEAFF.

The chain carries TRBV29-1 and TRBJ2-3; D gene ambiguous. Trimming cost V 5 bases and J 2 bases, with 11 bases left between them. Germline V gene lookup returns CDR1 SQVTM and CDR2 ANQGSEA. This CDR3 region has 13 residues. The DNA of the CDR3 is TGCAGCGTTCAGGACGGTTCCACAGATACGCAGTATTTT. Translation gives CSVQDGSTDTQYF.

V is TRBV18 and J is TRBJ2-1, with 8 bases identical to TRBD2. The CDR3 totals 15 residues. J lost 8 bases, V lost 0 bases, and 6 bases had no gene match. Per germline, CDR1 KGHSH and CDR2 LQKENI. The CDR3 region is CASSPPSGRSDEQFF. CDR3 DNA: TGTGCCAGCTCACCACCCAGCGGGAGATCCGATGAGCAGTTCTTC.

On this clone itself: Different DNA sequences within this sample yield the same CDR3. V usage is TRBV5-1 and J usage is TRBJ1-5; 7 positions agree with TRBD1. Looked up from germline, CDR1 is SGHRS and CDR2 is YFSETQ. The CDR3 spans 14 residues. The trim removed 1 base at V and 7 bases at J, leaving 5 bases unmatched. The CDR3 DNA sequence: TGCGCCAGCAGCTTGTCAGGGGGAGACCAGCCCCAGCATTTT. This gives the protein CASSLSGGDQPQHF.

Remarks on this clone: Different DNA sequences within this sample yield the same CDR3. The chain uses TRBV28 and TRBJ2-7; D is uncertain. CDR3 length equals 12 residues. In germline, CDR1 is MDHEN, CDR2 SYDVKM. Trimming stripped 6 bases from V and 1 base from J, with 7 bases between. Here the CDR3 DNA reads TGTGCCAGCAGCCGCGGTTCCTACGAGCAGTACTTC. This gives the protein CASSRGSYEQYF. The whole variable domain, filled in from reference TRBV28 and TRBJ2-7, reads DVKVTQSSRYLVKRTGEKVFLECVQDMDHENMFWYRQDPGLGLRLIYFSYDVKMKEKGDIPEGYSVSREKKERFSLILESASTNQTSMYLCASSRGSYEQYFGPGTRLTVT.

This clone appeared a single time. The chain's CDR3 is CASSLVVGGETQYF. In nucleotides, the CDR3 is TGTGCCAGCAGCTTAGTCGTGGGTGGAGAGACCCAGTACTTC. This chain joins TRBV7-6 and TRBJ2-5; D is ambiguous. Germline CDR1 and CDR2: SGHVS and FNYEAQ. The length of the CDR3 is 14 residues. V was shortened by 1 base and J by 4 bases, with 10 bases between the two germline ends.

This chain connects TRBV5-1 to TRBJ2-3; 11 bases match TRBD1. After removal of 3 bases from V and 6 bases from J, the junction contained 9 bases not matched to a gene. The CDR3 is 16 amino acids. The germline CDR1 and CDR2 sequences are SGHRS and YFSETQ. The CDR3 DNA is TGCGCCAGCAGCTGGCCGCGGGACAGGGGGGGCGATACGCAGTATTTT. Translating gives CASSWPRDRGGDTQYF. The variable domain in full, completed from reference TRBV5-1 and TRBJ2-3, reads KAGVTQTPRYLIKTRGQQVTLSCSPISGHRSVSWYQQTPGQGLQFLFEYFSETQRNKGNFPGRFSGRQFSNSRSEMNVSTLELGDSALYLCASSWPRDRGGDTQYFGPGTRLTVL.